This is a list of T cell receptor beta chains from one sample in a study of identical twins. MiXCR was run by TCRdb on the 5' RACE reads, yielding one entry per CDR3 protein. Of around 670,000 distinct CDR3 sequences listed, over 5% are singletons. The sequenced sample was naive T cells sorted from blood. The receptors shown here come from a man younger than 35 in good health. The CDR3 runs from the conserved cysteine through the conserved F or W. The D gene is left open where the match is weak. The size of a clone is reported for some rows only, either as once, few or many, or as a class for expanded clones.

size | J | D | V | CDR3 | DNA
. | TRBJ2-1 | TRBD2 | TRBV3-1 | CASSQALAGALDNEQFF | TGTGCCAGCAGCCAAGCCTTAGCGGGAGCGTTGGACAATGAGCAGTTCTTC
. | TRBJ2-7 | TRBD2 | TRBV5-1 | CASSLAEAGGPYEQYF | TGCGCCAGCAGCTTGGCCGAAGCGGGAGGACCCTACGAGCAGTACTTC
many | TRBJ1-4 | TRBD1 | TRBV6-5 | CASSYGGQGEKLFF | TGTGCCAGCAGTTACGGGGGACAGGGCGAAAAACTGTTTTTT
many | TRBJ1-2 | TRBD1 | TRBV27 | CASRDRVDGYTF | TGTGCCAGCAGGGACAGGGTAGATGGCTACACCTTC
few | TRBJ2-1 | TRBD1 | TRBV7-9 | CASSRDSPGNEQFF | TGTGCCAGCAGCCGGGACAGCCCTGGCAATGAGCAGTTCTTC
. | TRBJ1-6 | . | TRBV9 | CASSVAGRSPLHF | TGTGCCAGCAGCGTAGCTGGAAGGTCACCCCTCCACTTT
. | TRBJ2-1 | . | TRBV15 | CATSKGEPEQFF | TGTGCCACCAGCAAAGGGGAGCCGGAGCAGTTCTTC
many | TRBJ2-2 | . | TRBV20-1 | CSATTAGTGELFF | TGCAGTGCTACCACAGCAGGCACCGGGGAGCTGTTTTTT
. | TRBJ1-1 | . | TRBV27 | CASSLGVAGTEAFF | TGTGCCAGCTCTTTGGGGGTCGCGGGGACTGAAGCTTTCTTT
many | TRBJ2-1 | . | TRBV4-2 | CASSQDSSPYNEQFF | TGTGCCAGCAGCCAAGACTCTAGCCCCTACAATGAGCAGTTCTTC
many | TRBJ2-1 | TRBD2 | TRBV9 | CASSPGLAGSTYNEQFF | TGTGCCAGCAGCCCGGGACTAGCGGGATCAACCTACAATGAGCAGTTCTTC
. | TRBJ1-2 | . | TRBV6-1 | CASSEWAGGYTF | TGTGCCAGCAGTGAGTGGGCCGGTGGCTACACCTTC
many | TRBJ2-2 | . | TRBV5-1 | CASSGAGTGELFF | TGCGCCAGCAGCGGAGCCGGGACCGGGGAGCTGTTTTTT
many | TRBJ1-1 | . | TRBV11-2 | CASSFVGQGNTEAFF | TGTGCCAGCAGCTTCGTCGGGCAGGGGAACACTGAAGCTTTCTTT
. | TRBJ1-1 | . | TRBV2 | CASSESEGRPGDTEAFF | TGTGCCAGCAGTGAATCGGAGGGCAGGCCCGGGGACACTGAAGCTTTCTTT